This paragraph covers one T cell receptor (beta chain) sequence. CD8+ and CD4+ T cells circulating in blood were sequenced for TCR beta. Trimming pared 7 bases from V and 5 bases from J, leaving 14 bases between. Germline V gene lookup returns CDR1 DFQATT and CDR2 SNEGSKA (reference sequence). This CDR3 is built from 13 residues. With random hexamers, roughly 0.45 to 1 ug RNA was reverse transcribed. TCRdb recomputed calls from the immunoSEQ multiplex PCR reads with MiXCR, one row per CDR3 protein. The data contain roughly 200,000 distinct CDR3 sequences, around 95% of them singletons. These data originate in a study of CD8 T cells in Susac syndrome.

This TCR derives from a human donor with multiple sclerosis. The chain recombines TRBV20-1 with TRBJ2-2; D might be TRBD1 (5 bases). The sequenced material came from CD4+ T cells from PBMCs. DNA for the CDR3: TGCAGTGGAAGTCGACCAGGGACCGGGGAGCTGTTTTTT. It translates to CSGSRPGTGELFF.